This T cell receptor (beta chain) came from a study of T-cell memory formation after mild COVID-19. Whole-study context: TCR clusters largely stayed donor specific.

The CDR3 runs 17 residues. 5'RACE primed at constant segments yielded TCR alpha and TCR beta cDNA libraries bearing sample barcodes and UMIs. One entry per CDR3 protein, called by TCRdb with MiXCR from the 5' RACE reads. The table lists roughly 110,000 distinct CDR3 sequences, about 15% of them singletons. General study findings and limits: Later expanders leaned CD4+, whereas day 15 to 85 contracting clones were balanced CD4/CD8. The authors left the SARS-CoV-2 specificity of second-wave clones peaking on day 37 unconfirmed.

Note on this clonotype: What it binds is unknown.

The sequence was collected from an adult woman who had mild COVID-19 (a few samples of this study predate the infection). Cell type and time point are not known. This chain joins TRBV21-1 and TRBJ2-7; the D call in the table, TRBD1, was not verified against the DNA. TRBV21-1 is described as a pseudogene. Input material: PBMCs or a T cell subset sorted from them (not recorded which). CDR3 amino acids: CASSTCLLRDGDYEQYF. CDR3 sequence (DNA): TGTGCCAGCAGCACCTGCCTACTCCGGGATGGGGACTACGAGCAGTACTTC.